This T cell receptor (beta chain) comes out of a study of blood T cell repertoires in COVID-19 (TCRdb year 2020). Notes on the research overall: Samples covering the acute and convalescent phases of COVID-19 were provided by collaborators in the United States, Italy and Spain. The prospective study material was composed of cDNA or gDNA derived from T cells, B-cell-depleted T cells, or PBMCs. The dataset comprised deeply sampled blood TCRbeta repertoires from subjects exposed to, actively infected with, or recovered from COVID-19. The repertoires were made available in a free public database intended to serve as a resource for research on the immune response to SARS-CoV-2. Samples came from the ongoing ImmuneRACE study (first 160 participants) plus 1,254 subjects from 6 global collaborators. Sample metadata almost always included a de-identified subject ID, COVID-19 status, age in years and sex. HLA class I and class II types, where available, came from metadata supplied by the sample provider rather than from assay-based typing.

CDR1 and CDR2, per the germline V gene, are KGHSY and FQNENV. A distance of 11 bases separates the germline ends of V and J, which lose 4 bases and 5 bases respectively. The CDR3 measures 13 amino acids from cysteine to phenylalanine. Only the CDR3 region is kept as DNA, spanning 39 bases read in frame from base 1. The immunoSEQ Assay, a bias-controlled multiplex PCR, was used to amplify TCRbeta CDR3 regions from genomic DNA. In the original analysis: Within the assay, amplification of reference gene primers was used to estimate how many nucleated cells each sample contained. To quantify the absolute abundance of each unique TCRbeta CDR3 rearrangement, sequence reads were collapsed and filtered. For each sample, productive Simpson clonality was calculated as the square root of Simpson's diversity index over productive rearrangements. The source is immuneACCESS, and TCRdb retained only in-frame sequences with V and J called. Part of the clones is not carried over; for the studies checked, unresolved V genes explain less than half of this, and the remainder is unexplained. The DNA gave D and trimming, while V, J and clone size come from that table. The sample table shows about 250,000 clones, and over 75% are seen once. Around 16% of the sample goes to the ten largest clones.

Study-wide findings and limitations: The quantity of clinical and demographic metadata differed by source and by participant and was supplied without curation.

This clone was observed a few times. There is no known antigen for this receptor. The input lacks base qualities; no much larger clone sits a single base away. In the prospective study, participants were 18 to 89 years old, resided in 24 geographic areas of the United States, and were enrolled through a virtual design. To assign participants to cohorts, the prospective study relied on clinical history that participants themselves reported in a screening survey and a study questionnaire. For ImmuneRACE Cohort 3, a participant was defined as recovered based on two consecutive negative NP/OP PCR tests, clearance by a healthcare professional, or resolution of symptoms. In the prospective study, mobile phlebotomists collected whole blood, serum and a nasopharyngeal or oropharyngeal swab from each participant. Additional blood draws and questionnaires over an approximately 2-month period could optionally be provided by prospective study participants. Prospective study blood samples were shipped either frozen or at room temperature before DNA extraction.

The chain joins TRBV16 to TRBJ1-1; the D gene is possibly TRBD1, with 5 bases matching. This receptor was identified in a man between 18 and 35 years old who had recovered from COVID-19. Specimen: PBMCs or T cells enriched from blood (not recorded which). The DNA reads as follows: TGTGCCAGCAGCCCATCTCAGGGAACTGAAGCTTTCTTT. Translated, this is CASSPSQGTEAFF.